This TCR beta chain was found in a study of identical twins. This clonotype was counted between two and nine times. As yet, its antigen is unknown. MiXCR was run by TCRdb on the 5' RACE reads, yielding one entry per CDR3 protein. In the table there are approximately 890,000 distinct CDR3 sequences, 9% to 15% of which are singletons. Study-wide findings and caveats: It was cross-sectional statistical analysis, not following the same donors, that the conclusions relied on. There was more out-of-frame TCR alpha sharing in monozygotic twins than models estimated.

Germline V gene data show CDR1 as MNHEY and CDR2 as SVGAGI. Trimming took off 0 bases at V and 6 bases at J, with 23 bases between the two ends. The CDR3 sequence is 18 residues long. This sample also belongs to another study, concerning yellow fever vaccine responses in identical twins.

The J gene is TRBJ1-2, the V gene TRBV6-5; no clear D gene. The specimen sequenced was PBMCs. This sequence originates from a woman aged 18 to 35 in good health. Here the CDR3 DNA reads TGTGCCAGCAGTTACTCGTCTTCCCGATACAACGATGTAAATGGCTACACCTTC. The encoded protein is CASSYSSSRYNDVNGYTF.